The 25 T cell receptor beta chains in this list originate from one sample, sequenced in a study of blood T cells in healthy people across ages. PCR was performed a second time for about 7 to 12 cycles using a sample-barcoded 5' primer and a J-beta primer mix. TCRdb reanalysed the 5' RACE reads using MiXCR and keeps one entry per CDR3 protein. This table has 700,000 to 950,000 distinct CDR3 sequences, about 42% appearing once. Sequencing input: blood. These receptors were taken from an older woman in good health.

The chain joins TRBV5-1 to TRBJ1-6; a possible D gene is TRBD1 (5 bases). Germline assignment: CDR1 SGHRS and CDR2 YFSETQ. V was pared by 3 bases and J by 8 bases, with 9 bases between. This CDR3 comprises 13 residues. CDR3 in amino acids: CASSSSGDSPLHF. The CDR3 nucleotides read TGCGCCAGCAGCTCATCGGGGGATTCACCCCTCCACTTT.

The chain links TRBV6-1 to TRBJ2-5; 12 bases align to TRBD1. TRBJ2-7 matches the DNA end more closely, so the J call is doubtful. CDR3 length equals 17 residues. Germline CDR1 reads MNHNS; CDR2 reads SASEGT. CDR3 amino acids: CASLGQGASDNYYEQYF. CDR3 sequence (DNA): TGTGCCAGCCTGGGACAGGGGGCAAGTGATAACTACTACGAGCAGTACTTC.

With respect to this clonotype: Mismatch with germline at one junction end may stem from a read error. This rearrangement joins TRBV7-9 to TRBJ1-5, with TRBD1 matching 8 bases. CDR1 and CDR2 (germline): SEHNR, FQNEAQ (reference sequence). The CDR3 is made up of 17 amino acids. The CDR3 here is CASSNLGAGGRNRPQHF. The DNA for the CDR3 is TGTGCCAGCAGCAACCTGGGGGCAGGGGGCCGAAATCGGCCCCAGCATTTT.

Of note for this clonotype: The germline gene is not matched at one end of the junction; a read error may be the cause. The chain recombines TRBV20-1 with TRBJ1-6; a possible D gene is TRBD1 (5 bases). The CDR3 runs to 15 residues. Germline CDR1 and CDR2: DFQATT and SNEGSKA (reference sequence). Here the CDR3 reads CSASPGSSYKSPLHF. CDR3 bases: TGCAGTGCTAGTCCAGGGAGCTCCTATAAGTCACCCCTCCACTTT.

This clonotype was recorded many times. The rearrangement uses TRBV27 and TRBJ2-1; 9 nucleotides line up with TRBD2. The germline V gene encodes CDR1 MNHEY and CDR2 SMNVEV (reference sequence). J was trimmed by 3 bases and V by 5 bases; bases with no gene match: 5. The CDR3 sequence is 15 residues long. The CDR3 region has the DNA TGTGCCAGCAGTCCCCTAGCGGGAAACTACAATGAGCAGTTCTTC. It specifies CASSPLAGNYNEQFF.

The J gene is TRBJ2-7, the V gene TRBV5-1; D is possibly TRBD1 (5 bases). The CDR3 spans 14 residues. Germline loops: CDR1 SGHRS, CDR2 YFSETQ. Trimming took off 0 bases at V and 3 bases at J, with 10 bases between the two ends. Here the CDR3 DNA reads TGCGCCAGCAGCTTGGGGGGCAGTTACTACGAGCAGTACTTC. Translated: CASSLGGSYYEQYF. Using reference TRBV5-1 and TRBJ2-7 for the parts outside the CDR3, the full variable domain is KAGVTQTPRYLIKTRGQQVTLSCSPISGHRSVSWYQQTPGQGLQFLFEYFSETQRNKGNFPGRFSGRQFSNSRSEMNVSTLELGDSALYLCASSLGGSYYEQYFGPGTRLTVT.

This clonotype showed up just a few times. DNA of the CDR3: TGTGCCAGCAGCCTTCGACTAGCGGGAGAAGCTGAGCAGTTCTTC. It is translated as CASSLRLAGEAEQFF. The chain uses TRBV9 and TRBJ2-1; 12 bases are a match to TRBD2. The CDR3 runs to 15 residues. Trimming cost V 4 bases and J 9 bases; bases outside gene matches: 8. Per the germline V gene, CDR1 is SGDLS and CDR2 is YYNGEE.

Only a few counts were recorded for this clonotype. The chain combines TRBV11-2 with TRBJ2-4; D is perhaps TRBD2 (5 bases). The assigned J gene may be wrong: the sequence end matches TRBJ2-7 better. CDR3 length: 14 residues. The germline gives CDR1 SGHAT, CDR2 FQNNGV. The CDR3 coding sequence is TGTGCCAGCAGGAGAGCGGTTCCACCAGGCGAGCAGTACTTC. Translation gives CASRRAVPPGEQYF.

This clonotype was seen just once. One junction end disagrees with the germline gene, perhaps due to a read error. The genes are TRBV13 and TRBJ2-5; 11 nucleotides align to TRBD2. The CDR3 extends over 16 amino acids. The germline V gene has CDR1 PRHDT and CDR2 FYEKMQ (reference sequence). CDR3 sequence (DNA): TGTGCCGGCAGCCTGTTAGCGGGAGGGCCTCTAGAGACCCAGTACTTC. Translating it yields CAGSLLAGGPLETQYF.

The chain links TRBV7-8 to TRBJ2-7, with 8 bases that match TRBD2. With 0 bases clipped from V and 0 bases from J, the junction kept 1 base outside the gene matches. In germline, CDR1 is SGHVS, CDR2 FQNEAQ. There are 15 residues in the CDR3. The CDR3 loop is CASSLASGDSYEQYF. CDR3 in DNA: TGTGCCAGCAGCTTAGCTAGCGGGGACTCCTACGAGCAGTACTTC.

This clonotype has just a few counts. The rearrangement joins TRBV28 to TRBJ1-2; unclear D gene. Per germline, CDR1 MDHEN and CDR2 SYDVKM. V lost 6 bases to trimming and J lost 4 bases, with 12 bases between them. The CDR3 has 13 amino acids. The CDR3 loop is CASSFPAVYGYTF. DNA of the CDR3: TGTGCCAGCAGCTTCCCGGCAGTCTATGGCTACACCTTC.

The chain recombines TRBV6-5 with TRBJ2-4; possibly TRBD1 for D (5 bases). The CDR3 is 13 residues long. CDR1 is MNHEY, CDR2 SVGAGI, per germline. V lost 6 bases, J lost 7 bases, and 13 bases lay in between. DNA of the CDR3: TGTGCCAGCAGCCCCCCAGGGATTAACATTCAGTACTTC. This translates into CASSPPGINIQYF.

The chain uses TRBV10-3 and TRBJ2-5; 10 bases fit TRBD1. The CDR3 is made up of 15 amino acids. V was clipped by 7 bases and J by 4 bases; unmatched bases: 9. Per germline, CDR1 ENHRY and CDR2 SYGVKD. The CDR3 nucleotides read TGTGCCATCAAAGGAGGACAGGGGGTTGTAGAGACCCAGTACTTC. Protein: CAIKGGQGVVETQYF.

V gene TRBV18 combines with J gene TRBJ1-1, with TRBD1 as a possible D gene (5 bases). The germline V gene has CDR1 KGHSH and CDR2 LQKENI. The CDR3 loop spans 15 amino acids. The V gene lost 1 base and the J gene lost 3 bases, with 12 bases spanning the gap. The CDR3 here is CASSPQAPGDTEAFF. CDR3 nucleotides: TGTGCCAGCTCACCACAAGCCCCGGGGGACACTGAAGCTTTCTTT.

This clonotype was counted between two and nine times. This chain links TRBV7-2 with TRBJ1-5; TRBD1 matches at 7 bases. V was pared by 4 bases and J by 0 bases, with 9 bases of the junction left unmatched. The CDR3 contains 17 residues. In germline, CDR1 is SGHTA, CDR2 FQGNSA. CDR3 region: CASSSKQGHYSNQPQHF. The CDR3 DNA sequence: TGTGCCAGCAGCTCGAAACAGGGGCACTATAGCAATCAGCCCCAGCATTTT.

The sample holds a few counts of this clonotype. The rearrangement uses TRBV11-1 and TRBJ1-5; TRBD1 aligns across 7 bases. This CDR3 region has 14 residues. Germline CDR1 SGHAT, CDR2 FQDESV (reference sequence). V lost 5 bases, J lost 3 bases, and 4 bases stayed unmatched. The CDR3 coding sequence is TGTGCCAGCAGCCGGACAGGTCTCAATCAGCCCCAGCATTTT. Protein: CASSRTGLNQPQHF.

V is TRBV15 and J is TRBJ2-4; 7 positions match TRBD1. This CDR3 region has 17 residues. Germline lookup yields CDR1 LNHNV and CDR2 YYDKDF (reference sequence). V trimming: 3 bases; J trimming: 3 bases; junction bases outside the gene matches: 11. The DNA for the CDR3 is TGTGCCACCAGCAGGCTACAGGGGATTGACGTCAAAAACATTCAGTACTTC. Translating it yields CATSRLQGIDVKNIQYF. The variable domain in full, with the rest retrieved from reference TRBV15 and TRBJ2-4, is DAMVIQNPRYQVTQFGKPVTLSCSQTLNHNVMYWYQQKSSQAPKLLFHYYDKDFNNEADTPDNFQSRRPNTSFCFLDIRSPGLGDTAMYLCATSRLQGIDVKNIQYFGAGTRLSVL.

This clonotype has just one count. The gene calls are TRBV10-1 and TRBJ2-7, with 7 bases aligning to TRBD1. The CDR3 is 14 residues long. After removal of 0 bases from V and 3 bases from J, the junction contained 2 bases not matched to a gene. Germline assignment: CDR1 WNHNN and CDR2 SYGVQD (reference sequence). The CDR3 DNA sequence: TGCGCCAGCAGTGAGTCGGGACAGCTCTACGAGCAGTACTTC. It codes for CASSESGQLYEQYF.

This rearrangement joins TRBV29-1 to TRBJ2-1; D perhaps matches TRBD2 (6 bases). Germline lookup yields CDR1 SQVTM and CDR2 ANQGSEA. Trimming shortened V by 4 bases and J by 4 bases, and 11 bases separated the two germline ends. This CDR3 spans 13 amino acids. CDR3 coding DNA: TGCAGCGTTGCAACTAGCCTATACAATGAGCAGTTCTTC. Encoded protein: CSVATSLYNEQFF.

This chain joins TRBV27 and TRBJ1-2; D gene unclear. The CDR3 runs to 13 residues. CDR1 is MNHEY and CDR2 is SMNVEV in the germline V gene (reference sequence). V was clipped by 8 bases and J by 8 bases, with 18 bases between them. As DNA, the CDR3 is TGTGCCAGCTGGGCCCCCACCCGGGGAGGCTACACCTTC. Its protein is CASWAPTRGGYTF.

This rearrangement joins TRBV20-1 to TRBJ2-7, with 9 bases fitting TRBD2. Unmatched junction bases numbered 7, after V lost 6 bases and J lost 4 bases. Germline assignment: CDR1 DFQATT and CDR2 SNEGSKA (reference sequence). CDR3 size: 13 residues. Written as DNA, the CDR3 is TGCAGTGCGCGGGAGGGCCCTTCTTACGAGCAGTACTTC. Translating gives CSAREGPSYEQYF.

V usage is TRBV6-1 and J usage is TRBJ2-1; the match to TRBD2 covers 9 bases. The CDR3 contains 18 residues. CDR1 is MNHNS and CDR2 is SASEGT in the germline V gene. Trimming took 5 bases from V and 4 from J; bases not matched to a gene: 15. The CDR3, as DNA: TGTGCCAGCAGTCGAGTAGCGGGAGCCTCCCTTAAATACAATGAGCAGTTCTTC. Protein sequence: CASSRVAGASLKYNEQFF.

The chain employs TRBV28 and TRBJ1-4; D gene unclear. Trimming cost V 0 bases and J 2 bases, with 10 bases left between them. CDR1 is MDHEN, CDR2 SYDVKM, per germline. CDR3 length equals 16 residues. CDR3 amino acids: CASSLWRRSTNEKLFF. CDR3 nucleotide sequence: TGTGCCAGCAGTTTATGGAGGAGAAGCACTAATGAAAAACTGTTTTTT.

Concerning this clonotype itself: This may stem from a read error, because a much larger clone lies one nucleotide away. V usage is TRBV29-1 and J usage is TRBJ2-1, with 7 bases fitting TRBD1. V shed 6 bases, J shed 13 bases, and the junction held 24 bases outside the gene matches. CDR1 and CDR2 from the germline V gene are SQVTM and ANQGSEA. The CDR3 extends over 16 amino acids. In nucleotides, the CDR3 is TGCAGCGTCCCCGGGGTTACAGGGGCGGTTCGAGAGACCCAGTTCTTC. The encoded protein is CSVPGVTGAVRETQFF.

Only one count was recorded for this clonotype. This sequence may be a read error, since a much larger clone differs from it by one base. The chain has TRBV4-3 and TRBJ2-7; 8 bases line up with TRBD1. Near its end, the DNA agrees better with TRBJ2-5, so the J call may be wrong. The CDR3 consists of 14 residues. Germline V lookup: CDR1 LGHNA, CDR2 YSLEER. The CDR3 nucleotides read TGCGCCGGCAGCCAAGAGACAGGGGTCGAGACCCAGTACTTC. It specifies CAGSQETGVETQYF.